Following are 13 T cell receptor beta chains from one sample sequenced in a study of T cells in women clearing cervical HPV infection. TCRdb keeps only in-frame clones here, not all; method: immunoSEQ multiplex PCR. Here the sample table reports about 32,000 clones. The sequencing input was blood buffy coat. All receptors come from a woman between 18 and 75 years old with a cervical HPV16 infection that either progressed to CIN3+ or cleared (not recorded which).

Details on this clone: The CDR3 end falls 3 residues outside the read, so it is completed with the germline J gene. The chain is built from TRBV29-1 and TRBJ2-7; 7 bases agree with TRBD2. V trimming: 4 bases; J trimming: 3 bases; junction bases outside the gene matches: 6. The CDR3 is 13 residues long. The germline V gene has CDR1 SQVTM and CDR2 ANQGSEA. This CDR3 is CSVVWDYNYEQYF. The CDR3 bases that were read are TGCAGCGTTGTCTGGGACTACAACTACGAG.

Partial CDR3 DNA: TGCAGTGCTCCAATGACAGGGGGCGCGGCTGAA. Translating it yields CSAPMTGGAAE. The CDR3, in full, reads CSAPMTGGAAEAFF. This chain links TRBV20-1 with TRBJ1-1, with 10 bases aligning to TRBD1. Coverage ceases 3 residues before the CDR3 finishes, and the germline J gene fills in the end. The V segment lost 5 bases and the J segment 6 bases; nucleotides outside the gene matches: 9. CDR3 length equals 14 residues. Germline loops: CDR1 DFQATT, CDR2 SNEGSKA (reference sequence).

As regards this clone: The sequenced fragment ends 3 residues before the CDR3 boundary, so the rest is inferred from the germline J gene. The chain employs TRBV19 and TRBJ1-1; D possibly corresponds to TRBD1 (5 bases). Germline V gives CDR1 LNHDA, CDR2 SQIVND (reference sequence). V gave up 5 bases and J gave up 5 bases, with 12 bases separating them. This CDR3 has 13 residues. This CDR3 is CASSPQGWTEAFF. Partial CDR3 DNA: TGTGCCAGTAGTCCCCAGGGTTGGACTGAA.

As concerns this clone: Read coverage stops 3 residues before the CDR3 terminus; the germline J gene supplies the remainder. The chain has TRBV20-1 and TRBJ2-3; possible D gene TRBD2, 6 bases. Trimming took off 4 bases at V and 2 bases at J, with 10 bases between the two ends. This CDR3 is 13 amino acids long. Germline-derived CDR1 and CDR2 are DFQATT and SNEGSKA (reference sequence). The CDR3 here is CSAISGYTDTQYF. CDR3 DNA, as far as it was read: TGCAGTGCTATTAGCGGATACACAGATACG.

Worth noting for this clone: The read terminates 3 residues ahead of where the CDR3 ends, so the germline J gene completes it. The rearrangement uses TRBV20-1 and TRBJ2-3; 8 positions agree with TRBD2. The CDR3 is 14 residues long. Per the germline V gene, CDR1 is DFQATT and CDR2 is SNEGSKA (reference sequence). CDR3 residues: CSARMAGGGETQYF. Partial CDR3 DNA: TGCAGTGCTAGAATGGCGGGGGGTGGCGAGACG.

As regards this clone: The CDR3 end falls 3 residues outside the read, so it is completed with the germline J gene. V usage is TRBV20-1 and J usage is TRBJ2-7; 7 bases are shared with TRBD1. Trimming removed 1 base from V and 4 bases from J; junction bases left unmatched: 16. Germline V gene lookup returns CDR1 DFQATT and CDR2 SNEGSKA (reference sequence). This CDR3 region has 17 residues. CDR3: CSARAQPQGKRFYEQYF. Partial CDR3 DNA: TGCAGTGCTAGAGCCCAGCCACAGGGGAAGAGATTTTACGAG.

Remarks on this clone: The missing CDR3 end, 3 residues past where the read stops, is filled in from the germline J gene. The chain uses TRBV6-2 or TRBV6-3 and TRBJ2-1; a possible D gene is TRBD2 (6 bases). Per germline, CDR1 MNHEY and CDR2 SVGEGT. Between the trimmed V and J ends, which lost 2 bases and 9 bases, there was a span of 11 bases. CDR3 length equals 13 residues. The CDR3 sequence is CASSYVRRGEQFF. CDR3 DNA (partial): TGTGCCAGCAGTTACGTCCGGAGGGGTGAG.

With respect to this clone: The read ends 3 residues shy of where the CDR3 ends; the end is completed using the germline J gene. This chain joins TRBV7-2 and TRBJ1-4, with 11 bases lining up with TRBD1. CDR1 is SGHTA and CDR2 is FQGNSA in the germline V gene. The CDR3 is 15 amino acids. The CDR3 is CASSGPGQGVSPLFF. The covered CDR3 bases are TGTGCCAGCAGCGGGCCGGGACAGGGGGTTTCACCA.

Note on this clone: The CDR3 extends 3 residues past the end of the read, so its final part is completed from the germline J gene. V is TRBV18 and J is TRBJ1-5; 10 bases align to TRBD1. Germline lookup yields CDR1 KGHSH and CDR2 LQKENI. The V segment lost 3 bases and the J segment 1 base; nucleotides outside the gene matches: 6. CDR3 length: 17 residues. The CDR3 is CASSPTTGGESNQPQHF. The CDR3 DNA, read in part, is TGTGCCAGCTCACCCACGACAGGGGGCGAGAGCAATCAGCCC.

CDR3 residues: CAWSRLHNSYNEQFF. Partial CDR3 DNA: TGTGCCTGGAGCAGGCTTCACAACTCCTACAATGAG. The rearrangement uses TRBV30 and TRBJ2-1, with D unclear. With the read ending 3 residues before the CDR3 end, the germline J gene is used to fill in that end. The CDR3 length is 15 residues. Trimming pared 3 bases from V and 0 bases from J, leaving 12 bases between. From germline, CDR1 is GTSNPN and CDR2 SVGIG (reference sequence).

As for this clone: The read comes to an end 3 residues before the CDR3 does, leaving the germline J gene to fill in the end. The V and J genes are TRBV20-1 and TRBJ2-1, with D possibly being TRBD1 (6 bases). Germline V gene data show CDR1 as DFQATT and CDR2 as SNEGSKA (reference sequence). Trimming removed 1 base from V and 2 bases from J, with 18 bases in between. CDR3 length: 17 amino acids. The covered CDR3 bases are TGCAGTGCTAGAGGGGCCCTAGGGGGTAAAACCTACAATGAG. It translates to CSARGALGGKTYNE. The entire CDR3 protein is CSARGALGGKTYNEQFF.

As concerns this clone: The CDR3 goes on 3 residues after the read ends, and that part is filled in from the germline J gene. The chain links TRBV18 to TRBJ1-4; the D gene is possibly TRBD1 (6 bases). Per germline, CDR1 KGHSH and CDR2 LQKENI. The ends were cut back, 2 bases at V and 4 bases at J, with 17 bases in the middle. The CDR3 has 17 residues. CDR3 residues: CASSPWPLQGFNEKLFF. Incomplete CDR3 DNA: TGTGCCAGCTCACCATGGCCGTTACAGGGCTTTAATGAAAAA.

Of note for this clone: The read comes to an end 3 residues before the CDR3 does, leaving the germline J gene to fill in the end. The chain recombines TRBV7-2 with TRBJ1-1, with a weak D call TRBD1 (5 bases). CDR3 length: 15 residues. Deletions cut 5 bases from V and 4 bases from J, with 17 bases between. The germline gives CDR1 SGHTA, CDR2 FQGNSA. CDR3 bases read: TGTGCCAGCAGCCTCCTGCAGGCAGGGAGCACTGAA. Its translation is CASSLLQAGSTE. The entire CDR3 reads CASSLLQAGSTEAFF. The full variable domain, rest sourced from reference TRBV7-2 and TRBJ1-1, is GAGVSQSPSNKVTEKGKDVELRCDPISGHTALYWYRQSLGQGLEFLIYFQGNSAPDKSGLPSDRFSAERTGGSVSTLTIQRTQQEDSAVYLCASSLLQAGSTEAFFGQGTRLTVV.